Listed below are T cell receptor beta chains from one sample, sequenced in a study of CXCR3-negative and CXCR3-positive naive CD8 T cells. Each CDR3 protein gets one entry in TCRdb, which reprocessed the 5' RACE reads and gives no DNA. Its table records 40,000 to 45,000 distinct CDR3 sequences. Specimen: memory CD8+ T cells from blood. These receptors were obtained from a human donor in good health. Some clones in this sample may be carry-over from other donors' samples. The CDR3 runs from the conserved cysteine through the conserved F or W. Not every row has a clone size; where given, it reads once, few, many or a size class.

size: NA; J: TRBJ2-7; V: TRBV21-1; CDR3: CASSKVGLGNEQYF
size: medium-sized; J: TRBJ2-1; V: TRBV6-4; CDR3: CASSSDGESSYNEQFF
size: NA; J: TRBJ2-7; V: TRBV5-1; CDR3: CASSLGVFPEQYF
size: NA; J: TRBJ1-2; V: TRBV29-1; CDR3: CSALDRLNYGYTF
size: NA; J: TRBJ2-7; V: TRBV13; CDR3: CASSLSGSDEQYF
size: NA; J: TRBJ2-7; V: TRBV5-5; CDR3: CASSTGQGYEQYF
size: NA; J: TRBJ2-5; V: TRBV11-2; CDR3: CASSPAADELGF
size: NA; J: TRBJ1-5; V: TRBV7-2; CDR3: CASSLVPLYSNQPQHF
size: NA; J: TRBJ2-7; V: TRBV27; CDR3: CASSYDRTYEQYF
size: NA; J: TRBJ1-5; V: TRBV7-2; CDR3: CASSFMKNSNQPQHF
size: NA; J: TRBJ1-2; V: TRBV5-1; CDR3: CASSLVFNRVANYGYTF
size: NA; J: TRBJ2-1; V: TRBV7-9; CDR3: CASSRSGDNEQFF
size: NA; J: TRBJ1-2; V: TRBV27; CDR3: CASNPRGGAQYGYTF
size: NA; J: TRBJ2-1; V: TRBV18; CDR3: CASSPDRVMGYSYNEQFF
size: NA; J: TRBJ2-3; V: TRBV28; CDR3: CASSPSMAYLSTDTQYF
size: NA; J: TRBJ2-1; V: TRBV30; CDR3: CAWGQASYNEQFF
size: NA; J: TRBJ1-1; V: TRBV29-1; CDR3: CSVEGTGGVGSEAFF
size: NA; J: TRBJ2-7; V: TRBV6-2/TRBV6-3; CDR3: CASTDIGYEQYF
size: NA; J: TRBJ2-1; V: TRBV29-1; CDR3: CSALGGDNEQFF
size: NA; J: TRBJ2-7; V: TRBV28; CDR3: CASSVRANYEQYF
size: NA; J: TRBJ2-1; V: TRBV5-1; CDR3: CASSLSLAGGPSSYNEQFF
size: NA; J: TRBJ2-5; V: TRBV29-1; CDR3: CSVGLNGTPGETQYF
size: NA; J: TRBJ2-5; V: TRBV10-2; CDR3: CASSELLANQETQYF
size: NA; J: TRBJ2-5; V: TRBV27; CDR3: CASSLRLYQETQYF
size: NA; J: TRBJ2-7; V: TRBV29-1; CDR3: CSVDPTGAATYEQYF
size: NA; J: TRBJ2-1; V: TRBV29-1; CDR3: CSVRPREWEQFF
size: NA; J: TRBJ1-1; V: TRBV4-3; CDR3: CASSQDRGGLTEAFF
size: NA; J: TRBJ2-1; V: TRBV20-1; CDR3: CSARASAYNEQFF
size: NA; J: TRBJ1-4; V: TRBV5-1; CDR3: CASSAAGGDEKLFF
size: NA; J: TRBJ2-5; V: TRBV6-4; CDR3: CASSDQSGGKETQYF
size: NA; J: TRBJ2-7; V: TRBV3-1; CDR3: CASSQWETGGRRSNEQYF